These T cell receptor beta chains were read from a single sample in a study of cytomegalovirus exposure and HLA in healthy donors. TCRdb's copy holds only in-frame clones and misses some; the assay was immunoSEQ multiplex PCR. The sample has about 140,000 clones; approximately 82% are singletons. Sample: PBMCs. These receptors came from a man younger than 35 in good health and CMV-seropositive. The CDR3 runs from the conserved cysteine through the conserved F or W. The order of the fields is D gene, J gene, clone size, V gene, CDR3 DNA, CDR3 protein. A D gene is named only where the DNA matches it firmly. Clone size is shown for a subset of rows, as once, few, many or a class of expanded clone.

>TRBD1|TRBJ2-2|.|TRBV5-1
TGCGCCAGCAGCTTTAACAGGGGGGCGAACACCGGGGAGCTGTTTTTT
CASSFNRGANTGELFF
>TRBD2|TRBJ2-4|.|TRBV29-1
TGCAGCGCCACTCCAGCGGGGGGTTCGCTAGCCAAAAACATTCAGTACTTC
CSATPAGGSLAKNIQYF
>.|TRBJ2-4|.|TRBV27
TGTGCCAGCAGTTTAAACAATCTCCGAGCCAAAAACATTCAGTACTTC
CASSLNNLRAKNIQYF
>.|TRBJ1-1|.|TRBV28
TGTGCCAGCAGTAGATCCGGGACTGAAGCTTTCTTT
CASSRSGTEAFF
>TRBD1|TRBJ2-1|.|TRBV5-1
TGCGCCAGCAGCTCCTCCTTTGGGACAGGGGGCGTGTATTCCTACAATGAGCAGTTCTTC
CASSSSFGTGGVYSYNEQFF
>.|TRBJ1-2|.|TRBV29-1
TGCAGCGTGAGGACTTCAGCTAACTATGGCTACACCTTC
CSVRTSANYGYTF
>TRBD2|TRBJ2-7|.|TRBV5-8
TGTGCCAGCAGCTTGCGACTAGCGGGACTATTC
CASSLRLAGLF
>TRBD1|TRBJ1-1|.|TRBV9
TGTGCCAGCAGCTCAAGCCGGGACAGGGGCGCTGAAGCTTTCTTT
CASSSSRDRGAEAFF
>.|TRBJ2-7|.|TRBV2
TGTGCCAGCAGAGACTGGATTACCAACGAGCAGTACTTC
CASRDWITNEQYF
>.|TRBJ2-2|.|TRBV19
TGTGCCAGTAGTATAGGTTTGGACAGAACCACAGTCGGGGAGCTGTTTTTT
CASSIGLDRTTVGELFF
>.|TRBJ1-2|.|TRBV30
TGTGCCTGGAGTGTACTAGACTATGGCTACACCTTC
CAWSVLDYGYTF
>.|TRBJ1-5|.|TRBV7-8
TGTGCCAGCAGCCCCGACCTCAGGAATCAGCCCCAGCATTTT
CASSPDLRNQPQHF
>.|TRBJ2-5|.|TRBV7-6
TGTGCCAGCAGCTCCCCGGGGAGGCGGAGAGGGGAGACCCAGTACTTC
CASSSPGRRRGETQYF
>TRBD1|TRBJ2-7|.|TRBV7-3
TGTGCCAGCAGCACAGACAGGGGCTTCGAGCAGTACTTC
CASSTDRGFEQYF
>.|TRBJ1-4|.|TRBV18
TGTGCCAGCTCACCATCCCAGGGTAATGAAAAACTGTTTTTT
CASSPSQGNEKLFF
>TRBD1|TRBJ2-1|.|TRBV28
TGTGCCAGCAGTGAGGACAGGGGATTATACAATGAGCAGTTCTTC
CASSEDRGLYNEQFF
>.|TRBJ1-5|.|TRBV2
TGTGCCAGCAGGCCGGACAGATATAGCAATCAGCCCCAGCATTTT
CASRPDRYSNQPQHF
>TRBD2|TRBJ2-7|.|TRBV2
TGTGCCAGCAGTAAAAGGGTCCTAGCGGTTTACGAGCAGTACTTC
CASSKRVLAVYEQYF
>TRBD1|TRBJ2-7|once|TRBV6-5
TGTGCCAGCAGAGTCATGGACAGGGTGAACGAGCAGTACTTC
CASRVMDRVNEQYF
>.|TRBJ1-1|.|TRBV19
TGTGCCAGTAGTAAGACCACAGGGAGGGGCACTGAAGCTTTCTTT
CASSKTTGRGTEAFF
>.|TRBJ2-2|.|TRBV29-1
TGCAGCGTTGAGGCAGGCAGGGGGGACACCGGGGAGCTGTTTTTT
CSVEAGRGDTGELFF
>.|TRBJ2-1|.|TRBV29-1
TGCAGTGCTCGGGACATCTCCTACAATGAGCAGTTCTTC
CSARDISYNEQFF
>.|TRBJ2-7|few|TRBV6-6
TGTGCCAGCAGACCACTGGACTACCGAGGGGACGAGCAGTACTTC
CASRPLDYRGDEQYF
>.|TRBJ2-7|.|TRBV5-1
TGCGCCAGCAGCTTGGCGGGATCCTACGAGCAGTACTTC
CASSLAGSYEQYF
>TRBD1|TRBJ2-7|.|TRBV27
TGTGCCAGCAGTGTGACAGGGGGCCCCTACGAGCAGTACTTC
CASSVTGGPYEQYF
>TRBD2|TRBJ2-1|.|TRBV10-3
TGTGCCACAACTAGCGGACAATACAATGAGCAGTTCTTC
CATTSGQYNEQFF
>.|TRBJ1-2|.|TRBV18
TGTGCCAGCTCACCAATTAGTGGCGGGGGCCGCCGAATTAACTATGGCTACACCTTC
CASSPISGGGRRINYGYTF
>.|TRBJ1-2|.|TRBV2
TGTGCCAGCAGGGAGGGGAACTATGGCTACACCTTC
CASREGNYGYTF
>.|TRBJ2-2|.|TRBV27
TGTGCCAGCAGTCCCTACACCGGGGAGCTGTTTTTT
CASSPYTGELFF
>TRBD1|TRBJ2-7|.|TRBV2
TGTGCCAGCAGAGCGACAGGGGCCGAGCAGTACTTC
CASRATGAEQYF
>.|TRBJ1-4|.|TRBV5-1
TGCGCCAGCAGCTTGGCCGAGGGTGGCCCGAATGAAAAACTGTTTTTT
CASSLAEGGPNEKLFF
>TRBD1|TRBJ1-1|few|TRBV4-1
TGCGCCAGCAGGGAACAGGGGGACAACACTGAAGCTTTCTTT
CASREQGDNTEAFF
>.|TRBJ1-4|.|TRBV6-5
TGTGCCAGCAGTTTGCGACAGACTAATGAAAAACTGTTTTTT
CASSLRQTNEKLFF
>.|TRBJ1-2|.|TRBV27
TGTGCCAGCAGTTTATTCGGGGGGCAAGGCTACACCTTC
CASSLFGGQGYTF
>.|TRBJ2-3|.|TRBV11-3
TGTGCCAGCAGCTTAGATCCAGGAACCACAGATACGCAGTATTTT
CASSLDPGTTDTQYF
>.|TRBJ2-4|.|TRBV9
TGTGCCAGCAACCGGGACACCTCAGCCAAAAACATTCAGTACTTC
CASNRDTSAKNIQYF
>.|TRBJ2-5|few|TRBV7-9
TGTGCCAGCAGCACGACGCAGGGCTGGGAGACCCAGTACTTC
CASSTTQGWETQYF
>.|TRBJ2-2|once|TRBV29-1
TGCAGCGTTGTTTTGTCGGAGACGAACACCGGGGAGCTGTTTTTT
CSVVLSETNTGELFF